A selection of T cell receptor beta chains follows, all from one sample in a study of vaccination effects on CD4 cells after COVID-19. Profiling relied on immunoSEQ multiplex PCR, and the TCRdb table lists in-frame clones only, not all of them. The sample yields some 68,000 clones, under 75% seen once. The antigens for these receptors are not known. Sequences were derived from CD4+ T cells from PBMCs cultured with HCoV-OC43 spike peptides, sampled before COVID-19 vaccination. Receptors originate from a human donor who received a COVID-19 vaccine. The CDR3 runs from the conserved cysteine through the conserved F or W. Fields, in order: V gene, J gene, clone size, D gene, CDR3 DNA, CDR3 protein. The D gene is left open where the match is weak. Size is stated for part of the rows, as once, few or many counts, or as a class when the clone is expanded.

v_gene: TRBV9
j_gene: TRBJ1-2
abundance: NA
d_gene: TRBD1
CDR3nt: TGTGCCAGCAGCGCGATTACGACAGGGGAAGGCTACACCTTC
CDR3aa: CASSAITTGEGYTF

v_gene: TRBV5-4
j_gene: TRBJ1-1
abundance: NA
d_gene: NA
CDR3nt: TGTGCCAGCAGCCTACAGGGACCCGTCACTGAAGCTTTCTTT
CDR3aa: CASSLQGPVTEAFF

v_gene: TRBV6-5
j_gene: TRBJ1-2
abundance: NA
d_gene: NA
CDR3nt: TGTGCCAGCAGTTACAGTCAGGGTTCTGTTTATGGCTACACCTTC
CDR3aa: CASSYSQGSVYGYTF

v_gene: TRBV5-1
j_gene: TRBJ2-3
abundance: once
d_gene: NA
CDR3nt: TGCGCCAGCAGGTCTGTACAGGGTACAGATACGCAGTATTTT
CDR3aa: CASRSVQGTDTQYF

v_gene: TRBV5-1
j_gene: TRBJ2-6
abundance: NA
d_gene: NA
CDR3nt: TGCGCCAGCAGCTTGGATGGGGCGCGCGGGGCCAACGTCCTGACTTTC
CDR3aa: CASSLDGARGANVLTF

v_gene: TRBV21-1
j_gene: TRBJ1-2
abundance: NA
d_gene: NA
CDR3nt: TGTGCCAGCAGCAAAGCGCTTTTCAGGGAATCTAACTATGGCTACACCTTC
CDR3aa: CASSKALFRESNYGYTF

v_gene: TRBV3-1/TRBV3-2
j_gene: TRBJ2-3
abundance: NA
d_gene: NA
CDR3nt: TGTGCCAGCAGTAAAGGGCGGGGAACCCTAATGGCAGATACGCAGTATTTT
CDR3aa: CASSKGRGTLMADTQYF

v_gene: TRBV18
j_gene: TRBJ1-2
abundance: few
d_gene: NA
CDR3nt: TGTGCCAGCTCTACCCGGCCGCAGGGTTCGTTCTATGGCTACACCTTC
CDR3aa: CASSTRPQGSFYGYTF

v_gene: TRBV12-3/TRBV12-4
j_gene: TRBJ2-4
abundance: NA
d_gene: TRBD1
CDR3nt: TGTGCCAGCAGCACAGGGGCTTTAGTCCAGTACTTC
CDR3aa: CASSTGALVQYF

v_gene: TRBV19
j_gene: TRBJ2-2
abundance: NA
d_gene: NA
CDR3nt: TGTGCCAGTGCCCCCCAGGGGAGGACCGGGGAGCTGTTTTTT
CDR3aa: CASAPQGRTGELFF

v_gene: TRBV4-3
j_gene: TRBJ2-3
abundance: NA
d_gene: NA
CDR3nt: TGCGCCAGCAGCCAAGATCGTTGGGGCAGCACAGATACGCAGTATTTT
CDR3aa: CASSQDRWGSTDTQYF

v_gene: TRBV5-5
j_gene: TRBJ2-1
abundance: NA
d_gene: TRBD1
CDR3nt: TGTGCCAGCAGCAGCAGGGGGAGCTCCTACAATGAGCAGTTCTTC
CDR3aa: CASSSRGSSYNEQFF

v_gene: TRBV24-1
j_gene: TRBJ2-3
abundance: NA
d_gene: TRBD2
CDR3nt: TGTGCCACCGGCCAGGAGCGGGGGGGCCGAACAGATACGCAGTATTTT
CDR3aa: CATGQERGGRTDTQYF

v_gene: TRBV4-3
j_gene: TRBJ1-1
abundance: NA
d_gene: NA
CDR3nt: TGCGCCAGCAGCCAAGATTTAGCAGGTGAAGCTTTCTTT
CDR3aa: CASSQDLAGEAFF

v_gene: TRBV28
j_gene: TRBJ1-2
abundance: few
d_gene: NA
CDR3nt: TGTGCCAGCAGTTCGCCGTCCTATGGCTACACCTTC
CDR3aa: CASSSPSYGYTF

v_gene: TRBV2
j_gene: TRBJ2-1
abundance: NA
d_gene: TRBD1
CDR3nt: TGTGCCAGCAGTGGGGACAGGGGGCACAATGAGCAGTTCTTC
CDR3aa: CASSGDRGHNEQFF

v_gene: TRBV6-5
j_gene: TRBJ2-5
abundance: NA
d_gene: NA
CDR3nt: TGTGCCAGCGACCGGACAGTCGCAGAGACCCAGTACTTC
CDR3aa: CASDRTVAETQYF

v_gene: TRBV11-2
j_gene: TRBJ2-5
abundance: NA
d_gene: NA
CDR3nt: TGTGCCAGCAGCCCGACCCCAGGGTCCCGGGTGGAGACCCAGTACTTC
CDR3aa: CASSPTPGSRVETQYF

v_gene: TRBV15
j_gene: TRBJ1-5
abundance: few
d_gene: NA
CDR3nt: TGTGCCACCAGCAGAGATAATGGAGTTCTTTATCAGCCCCAGCATTTT
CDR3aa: CATSRDNGVLYQPQHF

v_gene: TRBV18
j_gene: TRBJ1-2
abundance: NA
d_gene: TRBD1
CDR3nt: TGTGCCAGCTCACCGACGTTACAGGGGGGCTATGGCTACACCTTC
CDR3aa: CASSPTLQGGYGYTF

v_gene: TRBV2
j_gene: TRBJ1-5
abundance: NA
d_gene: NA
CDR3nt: TGTGCCAGCAGTTCAGACGGCAATCAGCCCCAGCATTTT
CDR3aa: CASSSDGNQPQHF

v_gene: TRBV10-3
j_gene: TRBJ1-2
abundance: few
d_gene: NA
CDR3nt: TGTGCCATCAGTGAGTCGGCGGCAGGGTATGGCTACACCTTC
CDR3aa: CAISESAAGYGYTF

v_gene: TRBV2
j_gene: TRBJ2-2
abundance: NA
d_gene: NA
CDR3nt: TGTGCCAGCAGTGATTTGGGGGACAACACCGGGGAGCTGTTTTTT
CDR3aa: CASSDLGDNTGELFF

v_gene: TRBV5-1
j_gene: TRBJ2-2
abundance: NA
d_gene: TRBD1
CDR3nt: TGCGCCAGCAGCTCGGGACAGGGGGCGGCCGGGGAGCTGTTTTTT
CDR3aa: CASSSGQGAAGELFF

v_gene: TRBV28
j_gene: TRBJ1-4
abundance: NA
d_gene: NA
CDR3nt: TGTGCCAGCAGTTTAGTGGGTCGAAAACTGTTTTTT
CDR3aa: CASSLVGRKLFF

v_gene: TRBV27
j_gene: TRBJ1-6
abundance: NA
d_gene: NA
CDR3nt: TGTGCCAGCAGTTTGATTCGAGATTCACCCCTCCACTTT
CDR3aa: CASSLIRDSPLHF

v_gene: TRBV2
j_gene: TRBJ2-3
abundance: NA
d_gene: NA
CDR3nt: TGTGCCAGCATCACCAGGGCCCCAGGGCTAAGCACAGATACGCAGTATTTT
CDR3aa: CASITRAPGLSTDTQYF

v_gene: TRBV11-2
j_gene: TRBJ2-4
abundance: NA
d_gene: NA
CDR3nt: TGTGCCAGCAGCTTGCTAGCTTTCGAAAACATTCAGTACTTC
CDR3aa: CASSLLAFENIQYF

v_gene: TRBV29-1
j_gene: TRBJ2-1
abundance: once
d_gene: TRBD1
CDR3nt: TGCAGCGTTGAAAGAGGGACAGGGAATGAGCAGTTCTTC
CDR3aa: CSVERGTGNEQFF

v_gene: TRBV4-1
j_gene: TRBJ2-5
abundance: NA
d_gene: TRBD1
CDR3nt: TGCGCCAGCAGCCGCCGGGACAGGGCTCTGGAGACCCAGTACTTC
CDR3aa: CASSRRDRALETQYF

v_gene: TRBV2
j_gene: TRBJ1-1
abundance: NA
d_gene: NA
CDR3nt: TGTGCCAGCAGTGGACGGTCTTCCCTGAACACTGAAGCTTTCTTT
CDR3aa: CASSGRSSLNTEAFF

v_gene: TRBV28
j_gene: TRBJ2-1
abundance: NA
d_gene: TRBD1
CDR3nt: TGTGCCAGCAGAAGACAGGGGGACAATGAGCAGTTCTTC
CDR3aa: CASRRQGDNEQFF

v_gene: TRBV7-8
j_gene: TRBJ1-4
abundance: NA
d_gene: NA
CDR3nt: TGTGCCAGCAGCTTAGACACAGGGAACGAAAAACTGTTTTTT
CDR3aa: CASSLDTGNEKLFF

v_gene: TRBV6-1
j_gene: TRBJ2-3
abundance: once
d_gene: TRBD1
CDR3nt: TGTGCCAGCAGTGATCGGACAGGGGGCGCAGATACGCAGTATTTT
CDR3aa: CASSDRTGGADTQYF

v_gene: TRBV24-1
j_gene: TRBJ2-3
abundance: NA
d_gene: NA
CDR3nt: TGTGCCACCAGTGCCGCCAAACACTCTAGCACAGATACGCAGTATTTT
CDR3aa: CATSAAKHSSTDTQYF

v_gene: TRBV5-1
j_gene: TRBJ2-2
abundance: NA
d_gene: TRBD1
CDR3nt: TGCGCCAGCAGCTACGGACAGGGGGCCGGGGAGCTGTTTTTT
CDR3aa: CASSYGQGAGELFF

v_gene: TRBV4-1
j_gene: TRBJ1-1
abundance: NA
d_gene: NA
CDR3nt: TGCGCCAGCAGCGGGGGGGCGCGTGGCACTGAAGCTTTCTTT
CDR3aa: CASSGGARGTEAFF

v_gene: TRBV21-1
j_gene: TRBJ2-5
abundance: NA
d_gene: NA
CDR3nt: TGTGCCAGCAGCGCAGGGACTAGCGGGGGGGCCTGGGAGACCCAGTACTTC
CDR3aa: CASSAGTSGGAWETQYF

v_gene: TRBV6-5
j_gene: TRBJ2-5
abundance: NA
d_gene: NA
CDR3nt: TGTGCCAGCAGAGGGAGAGGGTACCAAGAGACCCAGTACTTC
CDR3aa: CASRGRGYQETQYF

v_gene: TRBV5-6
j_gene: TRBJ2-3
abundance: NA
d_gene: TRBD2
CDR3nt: TGTGCCAGCAGCTTGGTGACTAGCGGGGGGCATAGCACAGATACGCAGTATTTT
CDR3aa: CASSLVTSGGHSTDTQYF

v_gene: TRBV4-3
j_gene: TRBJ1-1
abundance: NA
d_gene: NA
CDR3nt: TGCGCCAGCAGCCAGACTGACAGGCATAATGAAGCTTTCTTT
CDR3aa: CASSQTDRHNEAFF

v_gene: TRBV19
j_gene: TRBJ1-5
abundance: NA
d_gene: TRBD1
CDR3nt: TGTGCCAGTAGCTCCGGGACAGGGTCCCGAAGCAATCAGCCCCAGCATTTT
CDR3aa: CASSSGTGSRSNQPQHF

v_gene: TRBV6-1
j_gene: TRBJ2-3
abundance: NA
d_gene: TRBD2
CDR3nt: TGTGCCAGCAGTGAAGGGCGGGGGTTCGGCACAGATACGCAGTATTTT
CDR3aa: CASSEGRGFGTDTQYF

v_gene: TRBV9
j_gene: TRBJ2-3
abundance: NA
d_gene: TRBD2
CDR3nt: TGTGCCAGCAGCGTTCCACTAGCGGGCACAGATACGCAGTATTTT
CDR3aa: CASSVPLAGTDTQYF

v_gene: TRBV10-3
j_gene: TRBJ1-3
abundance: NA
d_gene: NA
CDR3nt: TGTGCCATCAGGCCGGCCTCTGGAAACACCATATATTTT
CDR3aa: CAIRPASGNTIYF

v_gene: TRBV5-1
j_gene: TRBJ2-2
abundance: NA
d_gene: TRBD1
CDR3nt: TGCGCCAGCAGAAAAGAACAGGGGTTAATTACCGGGGAGCTGTTTTTT
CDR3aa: CASRKEQGLITGELFF

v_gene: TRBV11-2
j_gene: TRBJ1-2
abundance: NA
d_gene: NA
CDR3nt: TGTGCCAGCAGCGTCGAACAGTCGGGCTACACCTTC
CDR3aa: CASSVEQSGYTF

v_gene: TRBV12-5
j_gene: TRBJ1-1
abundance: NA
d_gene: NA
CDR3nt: TGTGCTAGTGGTTTGGTATATAATTCTGGGAGGGACACTGAAGCTTTCTTT
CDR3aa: CASGLVYNSGRDTEAFF

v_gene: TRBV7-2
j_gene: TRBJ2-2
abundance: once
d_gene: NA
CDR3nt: TGTGCCAGCGCAAGATGGGGCACCGGGGAGCTGTTTTTT
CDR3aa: CASARWGTGELFF

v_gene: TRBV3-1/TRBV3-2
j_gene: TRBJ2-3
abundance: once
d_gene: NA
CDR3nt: TGTGCCAGCAGCCAAGACTTTTCCGCGGGGGCTCAGGATACGCAGTATTTT
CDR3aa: CASSQDFSAGAQDTQYF

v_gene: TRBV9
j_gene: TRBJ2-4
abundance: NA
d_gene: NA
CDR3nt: TGTGCCAGCAGCCCTCAGGACATTAAAAACATTCAGTACTTC
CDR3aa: CASSPQDIKNIQYF